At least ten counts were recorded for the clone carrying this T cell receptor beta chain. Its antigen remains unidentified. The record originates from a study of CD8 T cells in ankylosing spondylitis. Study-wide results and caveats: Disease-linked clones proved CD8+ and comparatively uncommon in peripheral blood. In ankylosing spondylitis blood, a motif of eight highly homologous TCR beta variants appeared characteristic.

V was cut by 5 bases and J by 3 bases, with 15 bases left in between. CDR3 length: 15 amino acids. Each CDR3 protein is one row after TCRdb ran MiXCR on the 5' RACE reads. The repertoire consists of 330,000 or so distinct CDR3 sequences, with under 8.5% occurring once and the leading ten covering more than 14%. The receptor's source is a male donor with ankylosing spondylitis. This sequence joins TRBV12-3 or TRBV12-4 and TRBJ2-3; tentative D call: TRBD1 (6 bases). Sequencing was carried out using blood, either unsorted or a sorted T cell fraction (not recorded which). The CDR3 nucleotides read TGTGCCAGCAGTCCTCACAGGGTGACGACAGATACGCAGTATTTT. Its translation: CASSPHRVTTDTQYF.